These T cell receptor beta chains were read from a single sample in a study of shared clonotypes between healthy human individuals. TCRdb's table, derived via immunoSEQ multiplex PCR, lists solely in-frame clones and lacks some. The table shows roughly 2 million clones, with over 85% occurring only once. Sequencing input: naive CD4+ T cells sorted from blood. The receptor set was obtained from a man aged 18 to 30 in good health. Each CDR3 is given with its conserved first and last residue. A D gene is named only where the DNA matches it firmly. Clone size is not always given. Where it is, it says once, few, many or a class for expanded clones.

clone_size,j_call,cdr3_length,d_call,v_call,cdr3_aa,cdr3_nt
NA,TRBJ2-1,15,NA,TRBV7-9,CASSFGQGGYNEQFF,TGTGCCAGCAGCTTTGGACAGGGAGGGTACAATGAGCAGTTCTTC
NA,TRBJ2-2,14,TRBD1,TRBV11-2,CASSGQGDTGELFF,TGTGCCAGCAGCGGACAGGGGGACACCGGGGAGCTGTTTTTT
NA,TRBJ1-1,13,NA,TRBV5-1,CASSLAANTEAFF,TGCGCCAGCAGCTTGGCAGCGAACACTGAAGCTTTCTTT
NA,TRBJ1-6,13,NA,TRBV7-9,CASSSGGDSPLHF,TGTGCCAGCAGCTCAGGAGGGGATTCACCCCTCCACTTT
NA,TRBJ1-3,15,NA,TRBV6-1,CASSERVSSGNTIYF,TGTGCCAGCAGTGAAAGGGTCAGCTCTGGAAACACCATATATTTT
NA,TRBJ2-5,14,TRBD2,TRBV5-1,CASSLTSAQETQYF,TGCGCCAGCAGCCTCACTAGCGCTCAAGAGACCCAGTACTTC
NA,TRBJ2-3,15,TRBD1,TRBV10-3,CAISESRTDRATQYF,TGTGCCATCAGTGAGTCGCGGACAGACAGGGCCACGCAGTATTTT
NA,TRBJ2-4,15,NA,TRBV5-4,CASSRAGTDGDIQYF,TGTGCCAGCAGTCGCGCCGGGACGGATGGGGACATTCAGTACTTC
NA,TRBJ1-2,15,NA,TRBV4-3,CASSQGEGFVSGYTF,TGCGCCAGCAGCCAAGGGGAAGGGTTTGTTTCTGGCTACACCTTC
NA,TRBJ2-7,15,TRBD2,TRBV4-1,CASSHLTSGRNEQYF,TGCGCCAGCAGCCACCTGACTAGCGGGAGGAACGAGCAGTACTTC
NA,TRBJ1-3,15,NA,TRBV19,CASSTPGTSGNTIYF,TGTGCCAGTAGTACCCCAGGGACTTCTGGAAACACCATATATTTT
once,TRBJ2-2,14,NA,TRBV5-1,CASSLAEGTGELFF,TGCGCCAGCAGCTTGGCCGAGGGGACCGGGGAGCTGTTTTTT
NA,TRBJ2-7,16,TRBD2,TRBV6-6,CASSYSKAGGSYEQYF,TGTGCCAGCAGTTACTCTAAGGCGGGAGGGTCCTACGAGCAGTACTTC
NA,TRBJ1-2,14,TRBD1,TRBV7-9,CASSPGTGGEGYTF,TGTGCCAGCAGCCCCGGGACAGGGGGCGAGGGCTACACCTTC
NA,TRBJ1-1,13,NA,TRBV28,CASSFGVSTEAFF,TGTGCCAGCAGTTTCGGAGTGAGCACTGAAGCTTTCTTT
NA,TRBJ2-4,13,NA,TRBV6-5,CASSYSSLNIQYF,TGTGCCAGCAGTTACTCCTCCTTGAACATTCAGTACTTC
NA,TRBJ1-6,15,NA,TRBV7-8,CASSQEGRVHSPLHF,TGTGCCAGCAGCCAAGAGGGGAGGGTACATTCACCCCTCCACTTT
NA,TRBJ1-3,15,NA,TRBV10-3,CAISEGPSSGNTIYF,TGTGCCATCAGTGAGGGGCCCAGCTCTGGAAACACCATATATTTT
NA,TRBJ2-3,15,TRBD1,TRBV5-1,CASSFSGQGADTQYF,TGCGCCAGCAGCTTCTCGGGACAGGGGGCAGATACGCAGTATTTT
NA,TRBJ2-7,16,NA,TRBV28,CVSQPGGGRVNYEQYF,TGTGTGTCCCAGCCCGGTGGCGGCCGTGTAAACTACGAGCAGTACTTC
NA,TRBJ2-7,14,NA,TRBV5-6,CASSLEQQPNEQYF,TGTGCCAGCAGCTTGGAACAACAACCCAACGAGCAGTACTTC
NA,TRBJ1-6,12,NA,TRBV7-2,CASKGDNSPLHF,TGTGCCAGCAAAGGAGATAATTCACCCCTCCACTTT
NA,TRBJ2-3,14,TRBD2,TRBV28,CASAAGGYTDTQYF,TGTGCCAGCGCCGCGGGGGGTTACACAGATACGCAGTATTTT
NA,TRBJ2-7,14,TRBD1,TRBV6-1,CASRAGQGSWEQYF,TGTGCCAGCAGGGCCGGACAGGGCTCTTGGGAGCAGTACTTC
NA,TRBJ2-2,14,TRBD1,TRBV19,CASTEGAPPGELFF,TGTGCCAGTACCGAGGGGGCGCCCCCCGGGGAGCTGTTTTTT
NA,TRBJ2-1,13,NA,TRBV6-5,CASSYIGNNEQFF,TGTGCCAGCAGTTATATAGGGAACAATGAGCAGTTCTTC
NA,TRBJ2-1,11,NA,TRBV2,CASSRGSEQFF,TGTGCCAGCTCGAGGGGTAGTGAGCAGTTCTTC
NA,TRBJ2-5,12,TRBD2,TRBV10-3,CAIRGGQETQYF,TGTGCCATCAGGGGGGGGCAAGAGACCCAGTACTTC
NA,TRBJ1-4,14,TRBD1,TRBV28,CASLGTGAGEKLFF,TGTGCCAGCTTGGGGACAGGGGCGGGAGAAAAACTGTTTTTT
NA,TRBJ1-1,13,NA,TRBV7-8,CASSPTGRTEAFF,TGTGCCAGCAGCCCCACAGGGAGAACTGAAGCTTTCTTT
NA,TRBJ2-3,12,NA,TRBV7-9,CASASSADTQYF,TGTGCCAGCGCTAGCAGCGCAGATACGCAGTATTTT
NA,TRBJ2-1,15,TRBD1,TRBV5-4,CASSLDRGSYNEQFF,TGTGCCAGCAGCCTGGACAGGGGGTCCTACAATGAGCAGTTCTTC
NA,TRBJ2-4,15,TRBD1,TRBV2,CASKGADLAKNIQYF,TGTGCCAGCAAGGGGGCAGATCTAGCCAAAAACATTCAGTACTTC
NA,TRBJ2-2,16,TRBD1,TRBV7-9,CASSQSGTGGTGELFF,TGTGCCAGCAGCCAATCCGGGACAGGGGGCACCGGGGAGCTGTTTTTT
NA,TRBJ2-7,15,NA,TRBV6-1,CASSEAGAGSNEQYF,TGTGCCAGCAGTGAAGCAGGCGCAGGGAGTAACGAGCAGTACTTC
NA,TRBJ2-1,15,NA,TRBV27,CASSLRGSTYNEQFF,TGTGCCAGCAGTTTAAGGGGGTCGACCTACAATGAGCAGTTCTTC
NA,TRBJ2-1,18,TRBD2,TRBV7-6,CASSLFFGTSGSSNEQFF,TGTGCCAGCAGCTTATTCTTTGGGACTAGCGGGAGCTCCAATGAGCAGTTCTTC
once,TRBJ1-4,13,TRBD1,TRBV2,CASSRTGVEKLFF,TGTGCCAGCAGTAGGACAGGAGTTGAAAAACTGTTTTTT
few,TRBJ1-5,15,NA,TRBV28,CASSRGRGLNQPQHF,TGTGCCAGCAGCCGGGGCAGGGGATTAAATCAGCCCCAGCATTTT
NA,TRBJ2-2,15,NA,TRBV2,CASSELTVNTGELFF,TGTGCCAGCAGTGAATTGACTGTGAACACCGGGGAGCTGTTTTTT
NA,TRBJ2-2,14,NA,TRBV6-1,CASSLQENTGELFF,TGTGCCAGCAGTCTTCAGGAGAACACCGGGGAGCTGTTTTTT
NA,TRBJ2-3,14,NA,TRBV5-1,CASGLQGTADTQYF,TGCGCCAGCGGGTTACAGGGTACAGCAGATACGCAGTATTTT
NA,TRBJ1-5,15,TRBD1,TRBV28,CASSEGTGGNQPQHF,TGTGCCAGCAGTGAAGGGACAGGGGGCAATCAGCCCCAGCATTTT
NA,TRBJ2-3,13,NA,TRBV27,CASSTDGADTQYF,TGTGCCAGCAGTACTGACGGAGCAGATACGCAGTATTTT
NA,TRBJ2-3,17,TRBD2,TRBV5-4,CASSRLGLAGGTDTQYF,TGTGCCAGCAGCCGGCTGGGACTAGCGGGAGGGACAGATACGCAGTATTTT
NA,TRBJ2-7,15,TRBD2,TRBV5-1,CASSLRAGLWDEQYF,TGCGCCAGCAGCTTACGAGCGGGGCTCTGGGACGAGCAGTACTTC
NA,TRBJ1-4,16,NA,TRBV9,CASSVGHGGGGEKLFF,TGTGCCAGCAGCGTGGGACACGGGGGTGGTGGTGAAAAACTGTTTTTT
NA,TRBJ1-3,14,NA,TRBV9,CASTRDPGGNTIYF,TGTGCCAGCACCCGGGACCCAGGTGGAAACACCATATATTTT
NA,TRBJ2-6,17,NA,TRBV10-3,CAISDNRLVGGANVLTF,TGTGCCATCAGTGATAACAGGCTGGTAGGTGGGGCCAACGTCCTGACTTTC
NA,TRBJ1-1,13,NA,TRBV7-2,CASNLRVNTEAFF,TGTGCCAGCAACCTGAGGGTGAACACTGAAGCTTTCTTT
NA,TRBJ1-1,16,NA,TRBV18,CASSPPGTRMNTEAFF,TGTGCCAGCTCACCACCCGGGACAAGGATGAACACTGAAGCTTTCTTT
NA,TRBJ2-5,15,NA,TRBV27,CASSLKQGLSETQYF,TGTGCCAGCAGTTTAAAACAGGGACTCAGCGAGACCCAGTACTTC
NA,TRBJ1-1,15,NA,TRBV28,CASRSQEVWNTEAFF,TGTGCCAGCCGGTCCCAGGAGGTATGGAACACTGAAGCTTTCTTT
NA,TRBJ2-3,13,NA,TRBV2,CASSVGSTDTQYF,TGTGCCAGCAGTGTTGGAAGCACAGATACGCAGTATTTT
NA,TRBJ2-1,15,NA,TRBV7-2,CASSLSVGAYNEQFF,TGTGCCAGCAGTTTGAGCGTTGGAGCCTACAATGAGCAGTTCTTC